This passage covers 7 T cell receptor beta chains from one sample sequenced in a study of cytomegalovirus exposure and HLA in healthy donors (dated by TCRdb to about 2017). The library was made by the immunoSEQ multiplex PCR assay. For the multiplex PCR, a mixture combining 60 forward primers for TCR Vbeta segments and 13 reverse primers for TCR Jbeta segments was used. Imported from immuneACCESS, the table was reduced by TCRdb to in-frame sequences with V and J called. These copies leave out some clones; in studies compared against another copy, an unresolved V gene accounts for under half, and the cause of the remainder is not known. The table for this sample lists tens of thousands of clones; around 80% of them were counted only once. Jointly, the top ten make up 2.5% to 3% of the sample. Sequenced input: PBMCs. These receptors all come from a man in his forties or fifties in good health and CMV-seropositive.

This clone showed up just once. The chain joins TRBV6-6 to TRBJ2-5; 9 nucleotides align to TRBD2. The V segment lost 9 bases and the J segment 1 base; nucleotides outside the gene matches: 3. Germline lookup yields CDR1 MNHNY and CDR2 SVGAGI (reference sequence). This CDR3 is 13 amino acids long. CDR3 sequence reads: CASKTSGQETQYF. Written as DNA, the CDR3 is TGTGCCAGTAAGACTAGCGGCCAAGAGACCCAGTACTTC.

V and J are TRBV5-1 and TRBJ1-1; D is unclear. Germline CDR1 and CDR2: SGHRS and YFSETQ. Trimming took 2 bases from V and 2 from J, leaving 10 bases between them. This CDR3 contains 14 residues. Written as DNA, the CDR3 is TGCGCCAGCAGCTTCAACAGCCCTAACACTGAAGCTTTCTTT. Its translation is CASSFNSPNTEAFF.

The chain carries TRBV11-2 and TRBJ2-7; 11 nucleotides match TRBD2. V shed 6 bases, J shed 3 bases, and the junction held 7 bases outside the gene matches. CDR3 length equals 15 residues. Germline CDR1 SGHAT, CDR2 FQNNGV. CDR3 in DNA: TGTGCCAGCAGTGTCGGGACTAGCGGCAACTACGAGCAGTACTTC. This sequence encodes CASSVGTSGNYEQYF.

This clone was seen more than once but under ten times. The V and J genes are TRBV19 and TRBJ2-1, with a possible D match to TRBD2 (5 bases). The germline V gene has CDR1 LNHDA and CDR2 SQIVND (reference sequence). This CDR3 contains 16 residues. Trimming left V 1 base short and J 0 bases short, with 10 bases between. CDR3 in amino acids: CASSIVSGSSYNEQFF. CDR3 DNA: TGTGCCAGTAGTATAGTTTCGGGGAGCTCCTACAATGAGCAGTTCTTC.

V gene TRBV7-2 combines with J gene TRBJ2-1, with 9 bases identical to TRBD1. CDR1 and CDR2 from the germline V gene are SGHTA and FQGNSA. V shed 1 base and J 4 bases; nucleotides not matched to a gene: 11. The CDR3 has 18 amino acids. The DNA for the CDR3 is TGTGCCAGCAGCTTAGGTGACAGGGGGGCTAGCAGTTACAATGAGCAGTTCTTC. Translating it yields CASSLGDRGASSYNEQFF.

The DNA for the CDR3 is TGTGCCAGCAGCCCCACGCTCTGGACAGGGGCCGGGGAGCTGTTTTTT. Translation: CASSPTLWTGAGELFF. The V gene is TRBV7-2, the J gene TRBJ2-2, with TRBD1 matching over 9 bases. Germline-derived CDR1 and CDR2 are SGHTA and FQGNSA. The CDR3 runs to 16 residues. The ends lost 5 bases at V and 6 bases at J; junction bases unmatched: 10.

This chain links TRBV25-1 with TRBJ2-3; 8 bases fit TRBD1. With 3 bases clipped from V and 3 bases from J, the junction kept 5 bases outside the gene matches. Germline-derived CDR1 and CDR2 are MGHDK and SYGVNS. The length of the CDR3 is 15 residues. The CDR3 bases are TGTGCCAGCAGTGAGGGACAGGCTTTGACAGATACGCAGTATTTT. Amino acid sequence: CASSEGQALTDTQYF.